One sample yielded the 27 T cell receptor beta chains listed below, sequenced in a study of T cell responses to AZD1222 COVID-19 vaccine. Assay: immunoSEQ multiplex PCR; the TCRdb copy retains only in-frame clones and omits some. There are 110,000 or so clones in the sample; about 88% occur only once, and 17% lies in the top ten. The specimen comprised peripheral blood, sampled on day 0 of AZD1222 vaccination. Receptor source: an adult in good health.

The chain carries TRBV11-2 and TRBJ2-2; 8 positions agree with TRBD1. The CDR3 has 15 residues. The V and J ends lost 4 bases and 6 bases, in that order; junction bases with no gene match: 7. CDR1 and CDR2 (germline): SGHAT, FQNNGV. The CDR3 coding sequence is TGTGCCAGCAGCTCCCGGGACAGGTCTCCCGGGGAGCTGTTTTTT. It encodes CASSSRDRSPGELFF.

This CDR3 is CASSQESGKQGIYSNQPQHF. The CDR3 DNA sequence: TGTGCCAGCAGCCAAGAGTCGGGGAAGCAGGGGATATATAGCAATCAGCCCCAGCATTTT. This chain uses TRBV3-1 (or the pseudogene TRBV3-2) with TRBJ1-5; D might be TRBD1 (6 bases). Trimming removed 0 bases from V and 0 bases from J, with 21 bases in between. CDR1 and CDR2 (germline): LGHDT, YNNKEL (reference sequence). This CDR3 has 20 amino acids.

The chain combines TRBV10-3 with TRBJ1-4; TRBD1 aligns across 9 bases. Germline loops: CDR1 ENHRY, CDR2 SYGVKD. J was trimmed by 8 bases and V by 6 bases; bases with no gene match: 10. The CDR3 is 15 amino acids. The CDR3 bases are TGTGCCATCAGGGGGGACAGGGACGGTCGAGAAAAACTGTTTTTT. As protein: CAIRGDRDGREKLFF.

This clone was seen only a few times. The genes are TRBV6-2 or TRBV6-3 and TRBJ2-1; possible D gene TRBD2, 5 bases. CDR3 length: 13 amino acids. The V gene lost 5 bases and the J gene lost 3 bases, with 8 bases spanning the gap. Germline V gene lookup returns CDR1 MNHEY and CDR2 SVGEGT. The CDR3 nucleotides are TGTGCCAGCAGTGTACTAGTCTACAATGAGCAGTTCTTC. This sequence encodes CASSVLVYNEQFF.

This chain joins TRBV4-1 and TRBJ2-7; D is possibly TRBD1 (6 bases). V shed 1 base and J shed 5 bases, with 24 bases lying between them. Germline assignment: CDR1 MGHRA and CDR2 YSYEKL. The CDR3 length is 18 residues. The DNA of the CDR3 is TGCGCCAGCAGCCAAGCGATAACCGTGACAGGATCCAACCACGAGCAGTACTTC. The encoded protein is CASSQAITVTGSNHEQYF.

This clone was seen once. This rearrangement joins TRBV18 to TRBJ1-5; 9 bases map to TRBD1. Germline V gives CDR1 KGHSH, CDR2 LQKENI. This CDR3 spans 14 amino acids. V lost 5 bases, J lost 4 bases, and 3 bases stayed unmatched. CDR3 DNA sequence: TGTGCCAGCTCAGAACAGGGGGCGAATCAGCCCCAGCATTTT. This codes for CASSEQGANQPQHF. The variable domain in full, completed from reference TRBV18 and TRBJ1-5, reads NAGVMQNPRHLVRRRGQEARLRCSPMKGHSHVYWYRQLPEEGLKFMVYLQKENIIDESGMPKERFSAEFPKEGPSILRIQQVVRGDSAAYFCASSEQGANQPQHFGDGTRLSIL.

The chain is built from TRBV7-2 and TRBJ2-2; D uncertain. The CDR3 has 15 amino acids. Between the trimmed V and J ends, which lost 5 bases and 5 bases, there was a span of 15 bases. Germline V lookup: CDR1 SGHTA, CDR2 FQGNSA. CDR3 loop: CASSPGRRGTGELFF. The CDR3 DNA is TGTGCCAGCAGCCCCGGTCGTCGAGGTACCGGGGAGCTGTTTTTT.

V is TRBV5-1 and J is TRBJ2-1, with TRBD1 matching 10 bases. The V and J ends lost 4 bases and 7 bases, in that order; junction bases with no gene match: 8. This CDR3 has 15 residues. Germline V gives CDR1 SGHRS, CDR2 YFSETQ. CDR3 nucleotides: TGCGCCAGCAGCACCGGACAGGGGGTCTGGAATGAGCAGTTCTTC. Translated: CASSTGQGVWNEQFF. Combining the CDR3 with reference TRBV5-1 and TRBJ2-1 gives the whole variable domain KAGVTQTPRYLIKTRGQQVTLSCSPISGHRSVSWYQQTPGQGLQFLFEYFSETQRNKGNFPGRFSGRQFSNSRSEMNVSTLELGDSALYLCASSTGQGVWNEQFFGPGTRLTVL.

This rearrangement joins TRBV3-1 (or the pseudogene TRBV3-2) to TRBJ1-2; D remains ambiguous. Germline V gene lookup returns CDR1 LGHDT and CDR2 YNNKEL (reference sequence). V was cut by 0 bases and J by 8 bases, with 7 bases left in between. The CDR3 extends over 12 amino acids. DNA of the CDR3: TGTGCCAGCAGCCAAGATGTAATAGGCTACACCTTC. It yields the protein CASSQDVIGYTF.

The J gene is TRBJ1-1, the V gene TRBV3-1 (or the pseudogene TRBV3-2); D might be TRBD1 (5 bases). Germline CDR1 and CDR2: LGHDT and YNNKEL (reference sequence). CDR3 length: 15 residues. With 6 bases removed from V and 0 bases from J, the gap between germline ends came to 14 bases. CDR3 bases: TGTGCCAGCAGGAACTCAGGGAACATGAACACTGAAGCTTTCTTT. It translates to CASRNSGNMNTEAFF.

This chain uses TRBV9 with TRBJ2-2, with 11 positions matching TRBD2. The CDR3 has 15 residues. Per the germline V gene, CDR1 is SGDLS and CDR2 is YYNGEE. With V trimmed by 0 bases and J by 6 bases, 1 base remained unmatched. Written as DNA, the CDR3 is TGTGCCAGCAGCGTAGATAGCGGGAGGGCCGGGGAGCTGTTTTTT. It specifies CASSVDSGRAGELFF. Using reference TRBV9 and TRBJ2-2 for the parts outside the CDR3, the full variable domain is DSGVTQTPKHLITATGQRVTLRCSPRSGDLSVYWYQQSLDQGLQFLIQYYNGEERAKGNILERFSAQQFPDLHSELNLSSLELGDSALYFCASSVDSGRAGELFFGEGSRLTVL.

The chain recombines TRBV12-3 or TRBV12-4 with TRBJ2-2; TRBD2 agrees at 8 bases. The V gene end was trimmed by 7 bases and the J gene end by 8 bases; junction bases not matched to a gene: 6. The length of the CDR3 is 13 residues. The CDR3 bases are TGTGCCAGCACCTATAGCGGGGTGGGGGAGCTGTTTTTT. The encoded protein is CASTYSGVGELFF.

This clone was seen once. The genes are TRBV5-4 and TRBJ1-2; 8 bases map to TRBD1. V gave up 4 bases and J gave up 0 bases; unmatched junction bases: 5. Germline V CDR1 and CDR2: SGHNT, YYREEE (reference sequence). The length of the CDR3 is 15 residues. The CDR3 loop reads CASSGGQGPNYGYTF. The CDR3 DNA is TGTGCCAGCAGCGGCGGACAGGGCCCTAACTATGGCTACACCTTC. The whole variable domain, filled in from reference TRBV5-4 and TRBJ1-2, reads ETGVTQSPTHLIKTRGQQVTLRCSSQSGHNTVSWYQQALGQGPQFIFQYYREEENGRGNFPPRFSGLQFPNYSSELNVNALELDDSALYLCASSGGQGPNYGYTFGSGTRLTVV.

CDR3 sequence (DNA): TGTGCCAGCAGCGCCCTGTCAGGGGGCGGCAACACCGGGGAGCTGTTTTTT. Translating it yields CASSALSGGGNTGELFF. The rearrangement links TRBV9 to TRBJ2-2; 8 positions agree with TRBD1. CDR3 length: 17 amino acids. V trimming: 3 bases; J trimming: 2 bases; junction bases outside the gene matches: 9. The V gene's germline CDR1 is SGDLS and CDR2 YYNGEE.

The chain couples TRBV3-1 (or the pseudogene TRBV3-2) to TRBJ2-7; a possible D gene is TRBD2 (5 bases). Trimming left V 1 base short and J 5 bases short, with 12 bases between. Germline-derived CDR1 and CDR2 are LGHDT and YNNKEL (reference sequence). The CDR3 totals 14 residues. CDR3 sequence reads: CASSQGWNGDEQYF. The CDR3 nucleotides read TGTGCCAGCAGCCAAGGGTGGAACGGGGACGAGCAGTACTTC.

The rearrangement links TRBV9 to TRBJ2-5, with D possibly TRBD2 on 5 matching bases. The germline gives CDR1 SGDLS, CDR2 YYNGEE. Trimming left V 2 bases short and J 2 bases short, with 16 bases between. This CDR3 is 16 amino acids long. The CDR3 sequence: CASSVTTNRGQETQYF. CDR3 in DNA: TGTGCCAGCAGCGTCACTACTAATCGCGGGCAAGAGACCCAGTACTTC.

V and J are TRBV9 and TRBJ2-3, with 10 bases identical to TRBD1. Per the germline V gene, CDR1 is SGDLS and CDR2 is YYNGEE. CDR3 length: 15 amino acids. The V and J ends lost 3 bases and 6 bases, in that order; junction bases with no gene match: 7. In DNA, the CDR3 is TGTGCCAGCAGCGGACTCGGACAGGGGGTCGATACGCAGTATTTT. Translated: CASSGLGQGVDTQYF.

V is TRBV6-2 or TRBV6-3 and J is TRBJ1-2; possible D gene TRBD1, 6 bases. V was pared by 6 bases and J by 2 bases, with 13 bases between. Germline loops: CDR1 MNHEY, CDR2 SVGEGT. The CDR3 contains 14 residues. The CDR3 DNA is TGTGCCAGCAGCCACGGGGGCACCAACTATGGCTACACCTTC. Its translation is CASSHGGTNYGYTF.

The rearrangement links TRBV6-2 or TRBV6-3 to TRBJ1-1; a possible D gene is TRBD1 (6 bases). The germline V gene has CDR1 MNHEY and CDR2 SVGEGT. Trimming stripped 2 bases from V and 2 bases from J, with 9 bases between. This CDR3 has 14 residues. CDR3 DNA sequence: TGTGCCAGCAGTTACGGGACACTAAACACTGAAGCTTTCTTT. Its protein product is CASSYGTLNTEAFF.

This chain connects TRBV2 to TRBJ2-7; tentatively, D is TRBD2 (7 bases). V was clipped by 4 bases and J by 2 bases, with 12 bases between them. CDR1 SNHLY and CDR2 FYNNEI come from the germline V gene. The CDR3 is 14 residues long. This chain's CDR3 is CASSAQRDTYEQYV. The DNA for the CDR3 is TGTGCCAGCAGTGCCCAGCGGGACACCTACGAGCAGTACGTC.

The rearrangement links TRBV19 to TRBJ2-3; D could derive from TRBD1 or TRBD2 (5 bases each). This CDR3 comprises 15 residues. Trimming removed 4 bases from V and 3 bases from J, with 14 bases in between. The germline gives CDR1 LNHDA, CDR2 SQIVND (reference sequence). In nucleotides, the CDR3 is TGTGCCAGTAGTACCGGGACCCTGGCGACAGATACGCAGTATTTT. This sequence encodes CASSTGTLATDTQYF.

The rearrangement uses TRBV11-2 and TRBJ1-4, with D perhaps matching TRBD1 (5 bases). Germline values: CDR1 SGHAT, CDR2 FQNNGV. The CDR3 is made up of 16 amino acids. Trimming left V 5 bases short and J 0 bases short, with 13 bases between. CDR3 region: CASSPRVKATNEKLFF. The CDR3 nucleotides read TGTGCCAGCAGCCCCAGGGTTAAAGCAACTAATGAAAAACTGTTTTTT.

The chain couples TRBV25-1 to TRBJ1-6, with 7 bases identical to TRBD1. Losses at the gene ends were 4 bases for V and 5 bases for J; bases not matched to a gene: 14. Germline lookup yields CDR1 MGHDK and CDR2 SYGVNS. The length of the CDR3 is 18 residues. CDR3 in amino acids: CASSGLTGQTLNNSPLHF. The CDR3, as DNA: TGTGCCAGCAGTGGACTAACGGGACAGACCCTCAATAATTCACCCCTCCACTTT.

V gene TRBV6-5 combines with J gene TRBJ1-2, with TRBD1 identical over 7 bases. V gave up 7 bases and J gave up 4 bases; unmatched junction bases: 6. The CDR3 has 13 amino acids. Per germline, CDR1 MNHEY and CDR2 SVGAGI. CDR3 loop: CASTADRLYGYTF. Here the CDR3 DNA reads TGTGCCAGCACCGCGGACAGGCTCTATGGCTACACCTTC.

This rearrangement joins TRBV12-5 to TRBJ1-5; 9 nucleotides match TRBD1. Trimming took 5 bases from V and 3 from J; bases not matched to a gene: 8. The germline gives CDR1 LGHNT, CDR2 FRNRAP. This CDR3 is 16 amino acids long. In DNA, the CDR3 is TGTGCTAGTGGTGGGCCGGGACAGGGCTACAATCAGCCCCAGCATTTT. Amino acids: CASGGPGQGYNQPQHF. Full variable domain (remainder filled in from reference TRBV12-5 and TRBJ1-5): DARVTQTPRHKVTEMGQEVTMRCQPILGHNTVFWYRQTMMQGLELLAYFRNRAPLDDSGMPKDRFSAEMPDATLATLKIQPSEPRDSAVYFCASGGPGQGYNQPQHFGDGTRLSIL.

Concerning this clone: At one end, the junction sequence differs from germline, possibly due to a read error. This chain connects TRBV7-9 to TRBJ2-1, with TRBD2 matching over 14 bases. Germline V gives CDR1 SEHNR, CDR2 FQNEAQ (reference sequence). This CDR3 spans 17 amino acids. The CDR3 is CASRLGGLAGVGNEQFF. DNA of the CDR3: TGTGCCAGCAGATTAGGGGGACTAGCGGGAGTAGGTAATGAGCAGTTCTTC.

This sequence joins TRBV18 and TRBJ1-1; 7 bases map to TRBD1. Germline V CDR1 and CDR2: KGHSH, LQKENI. The CDR3 has 13 residues. With 3 bases clipped from V and 5 bases from J, the junction kept 3 bases outside the gene matches. The CDR3 reads CASSPLTGTEAFF. CDR3 sequence (DNA): TGTGCCAGCTCACCCCTGACAGGGACTGAAGCTTTCTTT.